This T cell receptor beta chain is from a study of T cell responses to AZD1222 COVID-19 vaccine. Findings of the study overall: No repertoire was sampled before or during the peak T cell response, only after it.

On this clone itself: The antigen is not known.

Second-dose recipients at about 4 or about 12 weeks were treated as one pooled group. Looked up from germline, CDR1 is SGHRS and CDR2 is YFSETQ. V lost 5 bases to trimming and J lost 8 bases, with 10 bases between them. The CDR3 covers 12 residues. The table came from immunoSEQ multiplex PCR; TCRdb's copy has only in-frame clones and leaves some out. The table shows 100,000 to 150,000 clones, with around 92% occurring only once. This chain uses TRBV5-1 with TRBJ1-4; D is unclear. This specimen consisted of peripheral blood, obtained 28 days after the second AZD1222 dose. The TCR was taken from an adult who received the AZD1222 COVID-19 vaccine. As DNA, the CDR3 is TGCGCCAGCAGTCCGAACCTCGAAAAACTGTTTTTT. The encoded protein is CASSPNLEKLFF.